The next 15 T cell receptor beta chains were all read from a single sample in a study of tumor-infiltrating lymphocytes in primary liver carcinoma. Both RNA and DNA were isolated together from roughly 20-30 mg of bulk tissue that had not been sorted. Starting from about 0.5 ug of total RNA, TCR beta cDNA was produced with a primer in the constant region. Three-round nested multiplex PCR performed with slightly modified ARM-PCR produced the TCR beta libraries. Rounds one and two of PCR, each of approximately 11 cycles, were primed with TRBV1-TRBV30 forward primers and a C-beta reverse primer. A single record per CDR3 protein comes from TCRdb applying MiXCR to the multiplex PCR reads. The data show 37,000 or so distinct CDR3 sequences, with more than 70% seen just once and 37% held by the top ten. The sample comprised tumor-adjacent normal liver tissue. The origin of the receptors is a middle-aged man with primary liver carcinoma and hepatitis B virus infection.

To note about this clonotype: One end of the junction does not line up with germline, which may come from a read error. As DNA, the CDR3 is TGTGCCAGCAGCCCCCGGGTGGCGGGCCCCTACAATGAACAGTTCTTC. It codes for CASSPRVAGPYNEQFF. The chain is built from TRBV11-1 and TRBJ2-1; the D gene is possibly TRBD2 (5 bases). This CDR3 has 16 residues. The V gene's germline CDR1 is SGHAT and CDR2 FQDESV (reference sequence).

In this sample, this clonotype turned up a few times. The chain joins TRBV14 to TRBJ2-1; 10 bases align to TRBD1. The V gene end was trimmed by 3 bases and the J gene end by 8 bases; junction bases not matched to a gene: 10. Germline CDR1 SGHDN, CDR2 FVKESK. CDR3 length: 16 amino acids. For the CDR3, the DNA is TGTGCCAGCAGCCACTCGACAGGGGGCGTTGTCCATGAGCAGTTCTTC. Translating gives CASSHSTGGVVHEQFF.

This chain uses TRBV7-2 with TRBJ2-3, with a weak D call TRBD2 (5 bases). The CDR3 runs 13 residues. Germline V CDR1 and CDR2: SGHTA, FQGNSA. With 2 bases removed from V and 5 bases from J, the gap between germline ends came to 8 bases. The CDR3 region has the DNA TGTACCAGCAGCTTACTAGCCCGAGATACGCAGTATTTT. Protein: CTSSLLARDTQYF.

As regards this clonotype: Compared with germline, one end of the junction differs, possibly owing to a read error. V and J are TRBV6-2 or TRBV6-3 and TRBJ2-7; D unresolved. The CDR3 spans 13 residues. Germline V gene data show CDR1 as MNHEY and CDR2 as SVGEGT. The CDR3 sequence is CASSYEVPYEHNF. CDR3 bases: TGTGCCAGCAGTTACGAGGTACCCTACGAGCACAATTTC.

This chain joins TRBV11-2 and TRBJ2-5, with D maybe TRBD2 (5 bases). The V and J ends lost 2 bases and 13 bases respectively, with 29 bases between them. CDR3 size: 17 residues. CDR1 and CDR2 from the germline V gene are SGHAT and FQNNGV. CDR3 sequence reads: CASSLRLTGDSSESMYF. CDR3 bases: TGTGCCAGCAGCTTAAGACTAACGGGTGACTCGAGCGAGAGCATGTACTTC.

Points on this clonotype: A read error may account for a junction end that differs from germline. This chain joins TRBV5-5 and TRBJ2-7, with D tentatively TRBD2 (6 bases). In germline, CDR1 is SGHKS, CDR2 YYEKEE (reference sequence). This CDR3 region has 15 residues. The CDR3 protein is CSSCYREREHYEQYF. The CDR3 DNA is TGTTCCAGCTGCTACCGGGAGAGGGAACACTACGAGCAGTACTTC.

V usage is TRBV28 and J usage is TRBJ2-5; tentative D call: TRBD1 (6 bases). The CDR3 contains 16 residues. Germline V lookup: CDR1 MDHEN, CDR2 SYDVKM. The V and J ends lost 4 bases and 5 bases respectively, with 20 bases between them. The chain's CDR3 is CASSSPTPTGWETQYF. The CDR3, as DNA: TGTGCCAGCAGTTCCCCTACCCCGACAGGTTGGGAGACCCAGTACTTC.

This clonotype was found once. The junction and the germline gene differ at one end; a read error may be behind it. The chain joins TRBV6-5 to TRBJ2-1; D not certain. This CDR3 region has 11 residues. Germline V gives CDR1 MNHEY, CDR2 SVGAGI. CDR3 sequence (DNA): TGTGCCAGCATTTACGTGGATGGGCAGTTCTTC. Amino acids: CASIYVDGQFF.

The CDR3 DNA reads TGCAGTGCTAGGGGTCATGTTTCCTACAATGAGCAGTTCTTC. Translation gives CSARGHVSYNEQFF. The genes are TRBV20-1 and TRBJ2-1; D call uncertain. This CDR3 is built from 14 residues. The V gene lost 3 bases and the J gene lost 1 base, with 10 bases spanning the gap. Germline V gene lookup returns CDR1 DFQATT and CDR2 SNEGSKA (reference sequence).

The gene calls are TRBV11-2 and TRBJ1-5, with TRBD1 identical over 7 bases. The J call is in doubt because the DNA end fits TRBJ2-3 better. CDR3 length equals 13 residues. Germline CDR1 is SGHAT and CDR2 is FQNNGV. The CDR3 protein is CARSRDRDQPQYF. CDR3 DNA: TGTGCCAGAAGTCGCGACAGGGATCAGCCCCAGTATTTT.

With regard to this clonotype: The conserved closing phenylalanine or tryptophan is absent in this CDR3, likely reflecting a read error. V usage is TRBV7-3 and J usage is TRBJ2-1; tentative D call: TRBD2 (6 bases). Germline V gene data show CDR1 as SGHTA and CDR2 as FQGTGA. This CDR3 comprises 20 residues. CDR3: CASNLRAQAFVQRAYNEQFL. The CDR3 nucleotides are TGTGCCAGCAACTTAAGGGCCCAGGCGTTTGTGCAGCGGGCCTACAATGAGCAGTTCCTC.

With respect to this clonotype: Germline is not matched at one junction end, which may reflect a read error. The chain joins TRBV7-6 to TRBJ2-5; 7 bases align to TRBD2. CDR3 length: 13 residues. Germline CDR1 is SGHVS and CDR2 is FNYEAQ. CDR3 in DNA: TGTTCCAGCAGTTTAGGGACTATGGGGACCCAGTACTTC. This gives the protein CSSSLGTMGTQYF.

The chain employs TRBV4-1 and TRBJ1-5, with D maybe TRBD1 (5 bases). With 8 bases removed from V and 13 bases from J, the gap between germline ends came to 27 bases. Germline loops: CDR1 MGHRA, CDR2 YSYEKL. The CDR3 extends over 15 amino acids. CDR3 amino acids: CASGPIEGSNQPQHF. DNA for the CDR3: TGCGCCAGCGGTCCCATAGAGGGGAGCAATCAACCTCAGCATTTT.

A word on this clonotype: The germline gene is not matched at one end of the junction; a read error may be the cause. This chain uses TRBV7-9 with TRBJ2-5, with D perhaps given as TRBD1 or TRBD2 (5 bases each). The CDR3 length is 15 residues. Per germline, CDR1 SEHNR and CDR2 FQNEAQ (reference sequence). The CDR3 region is CASSLGMGFQGTQHF. CDR3 bases: TGTGCCAGCAGCTTGGGAATGGGGTTCCAAGGGACCCAGCACTTC.

This clonotype was seen at least ten times. This sequence joins TRBV7-9 and TRBJ2-1; 9 positions agree with TRBD2. The germline V gene encodes CDR1 SEHNR and CDR2 FQNEAQ (reference sequence). J gave up 9 bases and V 3 bases, and 9 bases lay outside the gene matches. The CDR3 runs 15 residues. CDR3 sequence: CASSFGGGGTAEQFF. In nucleotides, the CDR3 is TGTGCCAGCAGCTTCGGCGGGGGGGGGACAGCTGAGCAGTTCTTC.